This T cell receptor beta chain was captured by sequencing in a study of T-cell memory formation after mild COVID-19. Study in general: Among the donors, TCR clusters were largely specific to each donor.

Study-level findings and limits: Clones that contracted clustered mainly in CM and EM if CD4+ and in EMRA if CD8+. Clones that shrank (day 15 to 85) were balanced CD4/CD8, whereas later expanders leaned CD4+.

In this sample, this clonotype turned up a few times. Antigen: not known. The V end lost 2 bases, the J end lost 8 bases, and 11 bases lay between the germline ends. Per the germline V gene, CDR1 is SGHRS and CDR2 is YFSETQ. CDR3 length equals 14 residues. One entry per CDR3 protein, called by TCRdb with MiXCR from the 5' RACE reads. The repertoire holds roughly 620,000 distinct CDR3 sequences, approximately 19% seen once, with around 13% in the top ten. Sequences were obtained from PBMCs or a T cell subset sorted from them (not recorded which). The source of this sequence is an adult woman who had mild COVID-19 (a few samples of this study predate the infection). Cell type and time point are not known. The V and J genes are TRBV5-1 and TRBJ1-6; D possibly corresponds to TRBD1 (6 bases). The chain's CDR3 is CASSLQGEDSPLHF. The DNA of the CDR3 is TGCGCCAGCAGCTTACAGGGCGAGGATTCACCCCTCCACTTT.